The clone carrying this TCR beta chain was seen a handful of times. Its antigen is as yet unknown. TCRdb re-derived calls from the 5' RACE reads in MiXCR, one entry per CDR3 protein. The data show about 340,000 distinct CDR3 sequences, 9.5% to 15% seen once. The record originates from a study of T cells after yellow fever vaccination. Findings of the study overall: In FACS-sorted repertoires, abundant clonotypes from the bulk population could appear as contaminants. On re-exposure, the response was weaker but peaked faster, at day 5 versus 15.

Trimming cost V 3 bases and J 4 bases, with 24 bases left between them. CDR3 length equals 18 residues. CDR1 SGDLS and CDR2 YYNGEE come from the germline V gene. The specimen was CD4+ T cells sorted from PBMCs, collected 15 days after the yellow fever booster vaccination. The receptor comes from a man between 18 and 35 years old who received the YFV17D yellow fever vaccine. The chain carries TRBV9 and TRBJ2-3, with D tentatively TRBD2 (7 bases). CDR3 DNA sequence: TGTGCCAGCAGCGAGCCCCTCCGGGGGGCCCGTTCGTCAGATACGCAGTATTTT. Protein product: CASSEPLRGARSSDTQYF. Full variable domain (rest looked up from reference TRBV9 and TRBJ2-3): DSGVTQTPKHLITATGQRVTLRCSPRSGDLSVYWYQQSLDQGLQFLIQYYNGEERAKGNILERFSAQQFPDLHSELNLSSLELGDSALYFCASSEPLRGARSSDTQYFGPGTRLTVL.